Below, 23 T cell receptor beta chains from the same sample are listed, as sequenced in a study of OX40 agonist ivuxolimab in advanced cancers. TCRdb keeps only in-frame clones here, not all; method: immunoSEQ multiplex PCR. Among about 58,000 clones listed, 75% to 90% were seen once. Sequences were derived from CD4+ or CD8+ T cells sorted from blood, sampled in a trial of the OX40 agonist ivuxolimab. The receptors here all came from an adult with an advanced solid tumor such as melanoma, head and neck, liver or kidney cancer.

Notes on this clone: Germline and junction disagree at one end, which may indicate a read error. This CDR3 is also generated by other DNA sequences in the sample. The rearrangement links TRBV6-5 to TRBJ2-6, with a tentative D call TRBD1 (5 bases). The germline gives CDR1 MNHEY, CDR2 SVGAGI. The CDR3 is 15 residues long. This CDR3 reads CASSYSSSGANVLTF. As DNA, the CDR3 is TGTGCCAGCAGTTACTCTTCATCTGGGGCCAATGTCCTGACTTTC.

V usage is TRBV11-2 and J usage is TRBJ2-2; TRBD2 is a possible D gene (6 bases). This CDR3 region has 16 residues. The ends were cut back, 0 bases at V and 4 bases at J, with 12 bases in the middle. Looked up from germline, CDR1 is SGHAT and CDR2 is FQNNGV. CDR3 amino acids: CASSLDGTPVTGELFF. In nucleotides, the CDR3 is TGTGCCAGCAGCTTAGATGGGACTCCTGTCACCGGGGAGCTGTTTTTT.

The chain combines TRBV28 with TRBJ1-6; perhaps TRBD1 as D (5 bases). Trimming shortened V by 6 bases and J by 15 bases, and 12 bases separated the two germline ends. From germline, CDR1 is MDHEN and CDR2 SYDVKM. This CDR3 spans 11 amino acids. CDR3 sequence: CASRNIGGLHF. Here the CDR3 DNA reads TGTGCCAGCAGAAACATCGGGGGCCTCCACTTT. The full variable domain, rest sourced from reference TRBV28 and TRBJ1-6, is DVKVTQSSRYLVKRTGEKVFLECVQDMDHENMFWYRQDPGLGLRLIYFSYDVKMKEKGDIPEGYSVSREKKERFSLILESASTNQTSMYLCASRNIGGLHFGNGTRLTVT.

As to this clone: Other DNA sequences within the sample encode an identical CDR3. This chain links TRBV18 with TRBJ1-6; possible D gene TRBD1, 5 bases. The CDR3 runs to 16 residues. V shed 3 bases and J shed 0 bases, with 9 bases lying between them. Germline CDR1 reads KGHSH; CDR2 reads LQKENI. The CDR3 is CASSPTASSYNSPLHF. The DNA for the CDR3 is TGTGCCAGCTCACCGACAGCTAGCTCCTATAATTCACCCCTCCACTTT.

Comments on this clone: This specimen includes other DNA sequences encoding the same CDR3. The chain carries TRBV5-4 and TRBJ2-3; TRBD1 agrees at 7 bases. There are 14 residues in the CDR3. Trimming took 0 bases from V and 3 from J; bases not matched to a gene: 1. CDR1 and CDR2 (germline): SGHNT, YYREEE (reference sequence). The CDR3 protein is CASSLEGATDTQYF. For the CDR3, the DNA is TGTGCCAGCAGCTTGGAGGGGGCTACAGATACGCAGTATTTT.

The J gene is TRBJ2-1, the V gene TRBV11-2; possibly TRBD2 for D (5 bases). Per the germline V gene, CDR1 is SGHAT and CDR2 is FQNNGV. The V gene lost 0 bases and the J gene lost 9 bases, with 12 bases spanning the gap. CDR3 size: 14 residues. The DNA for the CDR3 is TGTGCCAGCAGCTTAGAACATGGAGGCGGTGAGCAGTTCTTC. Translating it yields CASSLEHGGGEQFF.

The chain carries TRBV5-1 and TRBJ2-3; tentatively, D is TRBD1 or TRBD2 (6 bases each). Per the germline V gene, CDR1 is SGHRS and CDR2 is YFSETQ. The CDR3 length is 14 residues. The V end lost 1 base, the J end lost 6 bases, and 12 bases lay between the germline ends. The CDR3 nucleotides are TGCGCCAGCAGCTTGAGAGGGGGGCAGGATACGCAGTATTTT. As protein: CASSLRGGQDTQYF.

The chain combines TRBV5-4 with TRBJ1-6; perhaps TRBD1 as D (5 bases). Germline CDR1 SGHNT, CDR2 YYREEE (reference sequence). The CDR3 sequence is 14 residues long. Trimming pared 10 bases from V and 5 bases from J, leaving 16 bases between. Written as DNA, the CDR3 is TGTGCCGCAGCAGGGCGCACAGATAATTCACCCCTCCACTTT. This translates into CAAAGRTDNSPLHF.

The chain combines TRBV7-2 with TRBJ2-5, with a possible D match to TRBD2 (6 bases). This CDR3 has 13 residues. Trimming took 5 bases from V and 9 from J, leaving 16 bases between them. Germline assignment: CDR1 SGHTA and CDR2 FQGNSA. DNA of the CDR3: TGTGCCAGCAGCGCCGGCGGGGTGGGGGCCCAGTACTTC. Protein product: CASSAGGVGAQYF.

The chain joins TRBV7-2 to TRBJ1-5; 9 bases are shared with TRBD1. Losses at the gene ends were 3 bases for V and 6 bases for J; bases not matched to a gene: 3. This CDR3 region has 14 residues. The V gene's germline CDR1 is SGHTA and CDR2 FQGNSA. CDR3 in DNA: TGTGCCAGCAGCTTCGGGACAGGGCTTCAGCCCCAGCATTTT. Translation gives CASSFGTGLQPQHF.

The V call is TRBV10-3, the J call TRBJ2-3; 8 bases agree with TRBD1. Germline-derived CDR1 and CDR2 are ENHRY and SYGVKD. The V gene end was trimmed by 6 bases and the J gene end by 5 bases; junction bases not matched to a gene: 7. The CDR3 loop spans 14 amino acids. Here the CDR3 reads CAIRPGGREDTQYF. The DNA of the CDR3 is TGTGCCATCAGGCCAGGGGGCCGAGAAGATACGCAGTATTTT.

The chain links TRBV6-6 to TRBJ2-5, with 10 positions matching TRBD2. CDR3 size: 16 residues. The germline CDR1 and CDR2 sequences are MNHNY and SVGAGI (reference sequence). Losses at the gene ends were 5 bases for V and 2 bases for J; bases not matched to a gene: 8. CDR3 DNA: TGTGCCAGCAGTAACAAACAAGCGGGGGGGCAAGAGACCCAGTACTTC. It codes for CASSNKQAGGQETQYF.

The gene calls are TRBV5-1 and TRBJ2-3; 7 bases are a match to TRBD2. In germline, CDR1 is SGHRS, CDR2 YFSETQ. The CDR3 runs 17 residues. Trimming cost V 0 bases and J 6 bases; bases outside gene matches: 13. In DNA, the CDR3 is TGCGCCAGCAGCTTGGGGGCTTCCAGCGGGGTAAGGGATACGCAGTATTTT. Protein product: CASSLGASSGVRDTQYF.

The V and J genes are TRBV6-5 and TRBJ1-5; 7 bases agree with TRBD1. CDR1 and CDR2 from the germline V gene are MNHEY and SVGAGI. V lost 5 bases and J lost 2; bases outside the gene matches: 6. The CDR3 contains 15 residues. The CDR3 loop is CASSQQGTGNQPQHF. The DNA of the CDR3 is TGTGCCAGCAGTCAACAGGGGACGGGCAATCAGCCCCAGCATTTT.

This CDR3 reads CASRKTGLRETQYF. CDR3 nucleotide sequence: TGTGCCAGCAGAAAAACCGGCCTGCGGGAGACCCAGTACTTC. The gene calls are TRBV27 and TRBJ2-5, with D unclear. V dropped 6 bases and J dropped 5 bases, with 16 bases sitting between them. Germline V gene lookup returns CDR1 MNHEY and CDR2 SMNVEV (reference sequence). The CDR3 spans 14 residues.

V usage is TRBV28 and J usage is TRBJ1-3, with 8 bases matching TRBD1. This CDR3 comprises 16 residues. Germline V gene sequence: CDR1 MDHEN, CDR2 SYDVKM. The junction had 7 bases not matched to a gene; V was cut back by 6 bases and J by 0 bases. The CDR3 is CASRLRDRYSGNTIYF. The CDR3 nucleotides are TGTGCCAGCAGGCTCCGGGACAGGTACTCTGGAAACACCATATATTTT.

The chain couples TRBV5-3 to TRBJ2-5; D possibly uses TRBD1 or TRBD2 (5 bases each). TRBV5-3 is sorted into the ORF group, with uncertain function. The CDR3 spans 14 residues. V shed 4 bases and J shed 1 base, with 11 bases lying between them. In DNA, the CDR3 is TGTGCCAGAAGCGTCGGGACGACCCAAGAGACCCAGTACTTC. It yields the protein CARSVGTTQETQYF.

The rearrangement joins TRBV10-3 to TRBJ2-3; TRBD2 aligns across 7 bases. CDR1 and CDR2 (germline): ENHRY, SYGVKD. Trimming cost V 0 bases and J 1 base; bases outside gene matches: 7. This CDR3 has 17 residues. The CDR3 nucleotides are TGTGCCATCAGTGAGTCGTCGGGGGGTAGGGGCACAGATACGCAGTATTTT. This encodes CAISESSGGRGTDTQYF.

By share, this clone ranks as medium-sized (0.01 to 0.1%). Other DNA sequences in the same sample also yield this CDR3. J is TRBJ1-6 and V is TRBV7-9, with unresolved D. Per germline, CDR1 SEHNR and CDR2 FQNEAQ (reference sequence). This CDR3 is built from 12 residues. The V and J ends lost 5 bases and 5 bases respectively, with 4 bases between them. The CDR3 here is CASSLDNSPLHF. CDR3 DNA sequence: TGTGCCAGCAGCCTAGATAATTCACCCCTCCACTTT.

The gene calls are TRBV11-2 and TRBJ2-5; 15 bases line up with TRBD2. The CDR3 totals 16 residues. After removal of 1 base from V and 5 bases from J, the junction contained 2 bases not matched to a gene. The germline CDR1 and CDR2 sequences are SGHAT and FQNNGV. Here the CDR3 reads CASSLVGLAGGETQYF. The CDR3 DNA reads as TGTGCCAGCAGCTTAGTGGGACTAGCGGGGGGTGAGACCCAGTACTTC. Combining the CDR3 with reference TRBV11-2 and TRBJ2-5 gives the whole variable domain EAGVAQSPRYKIIEKRQSVAFWCNPISGHATLYWYQQILGQGPKLLIQFQNNGVVDDSQLPKDRFSAERLKGVDSTLKIQPAKLEDSAVYLCASSLVGLAGGETQYFGPGTRLLVL.

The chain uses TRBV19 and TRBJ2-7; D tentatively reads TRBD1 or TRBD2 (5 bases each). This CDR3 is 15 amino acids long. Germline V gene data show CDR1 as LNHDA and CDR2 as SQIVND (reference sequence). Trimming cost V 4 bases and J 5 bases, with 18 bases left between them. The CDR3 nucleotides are TGTGCCAGTAGTACGGGGACGAGGGTCGGGGACGAGCAGTACTTC. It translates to CASSTGTRVGDEQYF. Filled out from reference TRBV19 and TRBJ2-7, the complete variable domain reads DGGITQSPKYLFRKEGQNVTLSCEQNLNHDAMYWYRQDPGQGLRLIYYSQIVNDFQKGDIAEGYSVSREKKESFPLTVTSAQKNPTAFYLCASSTGTRVGDEQYFGPGTRLTVT.

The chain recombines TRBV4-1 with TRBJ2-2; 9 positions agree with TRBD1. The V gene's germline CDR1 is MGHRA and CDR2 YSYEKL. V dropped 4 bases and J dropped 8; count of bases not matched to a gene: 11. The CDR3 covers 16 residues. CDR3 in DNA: TGCGCCAGCAGCCCCCCACCGGGACAGGGTAGGGGGGAGCTGTTTTTT. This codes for CASSPPPGQGRGELFF.

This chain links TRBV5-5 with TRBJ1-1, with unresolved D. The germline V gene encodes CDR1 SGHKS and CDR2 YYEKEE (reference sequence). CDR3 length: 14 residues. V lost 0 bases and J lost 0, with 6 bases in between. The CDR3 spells CASSLDFVNTEAFF. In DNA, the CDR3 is TGTGCCAGCAGCTTGGATTTCGTGAACACTGAAGCTTTCTTT.